This TCR beta chain was retrieved from a study of T cell repertoires in cytomegalovirus infection. Background on the study: Recently described HLA-C-restricted plus well-studied HLA-B-restricted CMV epitopes were used. CMV infection together with matching HLA type was indicated by public TCR beta signatures. Study-level findings and limits: In two of eight donors, the top clonotype was HLA-C-restricted CMV-specific. Pooled public TCR beta family frequency picked out CMV carriers with the relevant HLA.

Ten or more counts support this clonotype. No antigen is known for it. The CDR3 is 17 amino acids. The germline gives CDR1 SGHNT, CDR2 YYREEE (reference sequence). Trimming removed 2 bases at V and 2 bases at J, with 17 bases between. TCRdb passed the reads through MiXCR, listing each CDR3 protein once. The repertoire includes 340,000 or so distinct CDR3 sequences, around 25% of them detected once, and roughly 14% sits in the top ten. The chain recombines TRBV5-4 with TRBJ2-1, with D unresolved. The TCR was taken from a human donor in good health (CMV status not recorded). Some clones in this sample may be carry-over from other donors' samples. The starting material was cultured PBMCs, obtained from culture after CMV antigen stimulation. Here the CDR3 reads CASSFLVIAATYNEQFF. CDR3 DNA sequence: TGTGCCAGCAGCTTTCTCGTAATAGCTGCAACCTACAATGAGCAGTTCTTC.